This T cell receptor beta chain came from a study of blood T cells in healthy people across ages. About the research overall: Template switching captured about one barcoded beta molecule per two T cells. Study results and caveats: The study found more naive CD4+ cells and higher diversity in long-lived than aged donors.

A second PCR, run for roughly 7 to 11 cycles, used a sample-barcoded 5' primer plus a J-beta primer mix. Carrying 12 random nucleotides, a template-switch adaptor labeled each individual cDNA molecule. TCRdb redid the calling of the 5' RACE reads with MiXCR, one entry per CDR3 protein. The sample holds just under 900,000 distinct CDR3 sequences, about 28% seen once. Each individual donor underwent a draw of approximately 9.8 milliliters of peripheral blood. This CDR3 has 15 amino acids. V was cut by 3 bases and J by 4 bases, with 13 bases left in between. Germline V lookup: CDR1 LGHDT, CDR2 YNNKEL (reference sequence). A single count supports this clonotype. What it recognizes is unknown.

Sequencing used blood. The sequence derives from a woman of 80 years or more in good health. The chain combines TRBV3-1 with TRBJ1-5; a possible D gene is TRBD1 (5 bases). The CDR3: CASSQGQGPNQPQHF. The CDR3 DNA reads TGTGCCAGCAGCCAGGGGCAGGGTCCGAATCAGCCCCAGCATTTT. Using reference TRBV3-1 and TRBJ1-5 for the parts outside the CDR3, the full variable domain is DTAVSQTPKYLVTQMGNDKSIKCEQNLGHDTMYWYKQDSKKFLKIMFSYNNKELIINETVPNRFSPKSPDKAHLNLHINSLELGDSAVYFCASSQGQGPNQPQHFGDGTRLSIL.